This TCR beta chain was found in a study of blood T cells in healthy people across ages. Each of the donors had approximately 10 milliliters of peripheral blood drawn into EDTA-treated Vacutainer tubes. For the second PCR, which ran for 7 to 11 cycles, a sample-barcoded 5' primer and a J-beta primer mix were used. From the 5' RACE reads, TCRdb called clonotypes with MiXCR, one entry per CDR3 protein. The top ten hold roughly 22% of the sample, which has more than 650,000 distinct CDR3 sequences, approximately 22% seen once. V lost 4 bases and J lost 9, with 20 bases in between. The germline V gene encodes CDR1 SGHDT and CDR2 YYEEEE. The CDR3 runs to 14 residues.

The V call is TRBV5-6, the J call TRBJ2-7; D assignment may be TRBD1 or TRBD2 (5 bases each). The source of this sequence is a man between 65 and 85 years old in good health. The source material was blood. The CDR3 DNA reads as TGTGCCAGCAGCGAGGGACCCTTAGCCCCGTCGCAGTACTTC. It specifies CASSEGPLAPSQYF.